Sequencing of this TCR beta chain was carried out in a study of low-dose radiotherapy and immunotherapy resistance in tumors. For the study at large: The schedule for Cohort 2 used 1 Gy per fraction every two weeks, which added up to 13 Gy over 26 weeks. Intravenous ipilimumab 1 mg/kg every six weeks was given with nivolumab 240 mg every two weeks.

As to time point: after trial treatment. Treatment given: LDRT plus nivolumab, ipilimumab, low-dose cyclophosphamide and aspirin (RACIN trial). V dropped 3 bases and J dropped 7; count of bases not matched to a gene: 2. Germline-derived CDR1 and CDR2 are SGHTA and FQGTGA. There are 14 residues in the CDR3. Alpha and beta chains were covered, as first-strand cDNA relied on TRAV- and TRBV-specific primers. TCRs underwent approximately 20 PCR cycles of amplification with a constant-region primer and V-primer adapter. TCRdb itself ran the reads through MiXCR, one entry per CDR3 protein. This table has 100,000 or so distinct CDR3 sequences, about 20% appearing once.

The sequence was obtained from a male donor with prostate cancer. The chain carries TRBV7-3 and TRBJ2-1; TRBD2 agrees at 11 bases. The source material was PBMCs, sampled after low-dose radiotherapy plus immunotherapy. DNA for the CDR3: TGTGCCAGCAGCTTCACTAGCGGGGGAAATGAGCAGTTCTTC. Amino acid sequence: CASSFTSGGNEQFF.